Shown below are 4 T cell receptor beta chains from a single sample sequenced in a study of lymphopenia after photon versus proton radiotherapy. TCRdb's table, derived via immunoSEQ multiplex PCR, lists solely in-frame clones and lacks some. The sample includes about 8,300 clones, approximately 86% of them seen just once. The source was peripheral blood, collected from a patient treated with photon-based radiotherapy. The receptors stem from a man aged 80 or over with cholangiocarcinoma.

The chain combines TRBV28 with TRBJ2-7, with TRBD1 as a possible D gene (6 bases). The CDR3 runs 15 residues. Germline-derived CDR1 and CDR2 are MDHEN and SYDVKM. V was pared by 2 bases and J by 3 bases, with 14 bases between. Here the CDR3 DNA reads TGTGCCAGCAGTTTAAGGACAGTGCTGGACTACGAGCAGTACTTC. Translated, it gives CASSLRTVLDYEQYF.

This clone came up a few times. The rearrangement uses TRBV2 and TRBJ1-2, with D perhaps TRBD1 (5 bases). Germline V gene lookup returns CDR1 SNHLY and CDR2 FYNNEI. Trimming cost V 2 bases and J 2 bases, with 6 bases left between them. CDR3 length: 13 amino acids. The CDR3 region is CASSEKGNYGYTF. For the CDR3, the DNA is TGTGCCAGCAGTGAAAAGGGGAACTATGGCTACACCTTC.

This clone has more than one count but fewer than ten. This rearrangement joins TRBV7-8 to TRBJ2-3; 14 nucleotides match TRBD2. In germline, CDR1 is SGHVS, CDR2 FQNEAQ. Trimming took 5 bases from V and 6 from J; bases not matched to a gene: 4. CDR3 length equals 15 residues. Here the CDR3 reads CASSRLAGGQDTQYF. As DNA, the CDR3 is TGTGCCAGCAGCCGACTAGCGGGGGGGCAGGATACGCAGTATTTT.

The J gene is TRBJ2-7, the V gene TRBV6-1; 10 positions agree with TRBD2. The germline V gene has CDR1 MNHNS and CDR2 SASEGT. CDR3 length: 15 residues. With V trimmed by 7 bases and J by 2 bases, 8 bases remained unmatched. The CDR3 loop is CASTLERGGPYEQYF. CDR3 DNA: TGTGCCAGCACCCTGGAGCGGGGGGGCCCCTACGAGCAGTACTTC.